This TCR beta chain was profiled in a study of blood T cell repertoires in COVID-19. Overall study: Spain, Italy and the United States supplied samples that represented acute and convalescent COVID-19.

This CDR3 comprises 16 residues. In germline, CDR1 is SGHRS, CDR2 YFSETQ. V was clipped by 0 bases and J by 2 bases; unmatched bases: 7. This table comes from immunoSEQ multiplex PCR, and its TCRdb copy is limited to in-frame clones, with some not included. The data show tens of thousands of clones, 82% seen once. The source is a woman in her sixties or seventies with acute or convalescent COVID-19. J is TRBJ2-5 and V is TRBV5-1; TRBD2 aligns across 7 bases. The sample was peripheral blood. The DNA of the CDR3 is TGCGCCAGCAGCTTGGGAGCTAGCGGTGGGCAAGAGACCCAGTACTTC. The encoded protein is CASSLGASGGQETQYF.